This entry is about one TCR beta chain. This clone was detected once. No antigen is known for it. No base qualities exist here, and no much larger clone lies one base off it. TCR CDR3 regions were amplified from genomic DNA by multiplex PCR using the deep immunoSEQ assay. Extracted genomic DNA from each cell subset was distributed evenly across all wells of several immunoSEQ 96-well plates, and each plate was treated as a replicate. For sorted subsets, each replicate PCR was loaded with around 220 ng genomic DNA, equivalent to some 27,000 T cell genomes. Purified libraries were quantified with a Qubit 3.0 fluorometer, sized on a Bioanalyzer 2100, and re-quantified with the KAPA Library Quantification kit. Each immunoSEQ 96-well plate was sequenced on its own single-read 150-cycle Illumina NextSeq 550 flow cell. Per the original workflow: Because the immunoSEQ output held only junctional sequences and lacked quality scores, the filtering could not match the filtering applied to full-length reads. Sequences were annotated with PyIR, a Python wrapper for IgBLAST v1.9, and V/J genes and CDR3 were assigned using IMGT germline references. Any read was removed if the V/J assignment was weak (E-value above 1e-6), the CDR3 was missing, or the read contained stop codons, out-of-frame junctions, or ambiguous translated residues. V3J clonotypes were defined by identical inferred V gene, J gene, and CDR3 amino acid sequence. Percentage overlap between repertoires was computed as shared unique clonotypes divided by the size of the smaller repertoire. RTK rarefaction, the Chao1 estimator, and Recon v2.1 estimates of unobserved clonotypes were used to assess repertoire richness. Generation probabilities for all TCRbeta clonotypes obtained by the gDNA method from a handful of donors were computed using OLGA. Here the immuneACCESS table is served through TCRdb, limited to in-frame sequences with V and J called. Missing clones are a known gap in these copies; in checked studies unresolved V genes cover under half, and the rest lacks a known reason. That table is the source of V, J and clone size, and D and trimming were worked out from the DNA. The sample records about 2.4 million clones, 93% of which are singletons. More than 0.35% of the sample lies in the top ten.

The CDR3 measures 14 amino acids from cysteine to phenylalanine. Only CDR3 DNA remains: 42 bases, in frame from the first base. Sequences SGDLS (CDR1) and YYNGEE (CDR2) are obtained from the germline V gene. Deletion took 0 bases off V and 4 bases off J, with a span of 10 bases between the germline ends. These data are taken from a study of shared clonotypes between healthy human individuals (dated by TCRdb to 2018 to 2021). For the study in its entirety: A couple of women and a few men aged 18 to 49 years were included in the cohort. For each donor, CD4 naive and CD4 memory were each run on three plates, CD8 naive on two plates, and CD8 memory on one plate. Blood TCR repertoires of about five healthy adults were deeply sequenced to estimate repertoire size and the extent of clonotype sharing between individuals. Different laboratories and diverse techniques were used to prepare libraries and sequence TCR repertoires, to increase sequencing depth and limit assay-specific biases. Leukapheresis yielded between about 0.94 and 8.9 billion PBMCs per donor.

Overall study outcomes, separate from this receptor: Naive subsets generally had larger estimated clonotype richness than memory subsets did. Because the study included only a small number of donors, the genetic and exposure-history diversity represented was limited. When four donors were compared, the shared fraction of clonotypes was roughly 4.8% for naive CD4, around 4% for naive CD8, 2.3% for memory CD4, and approximately 0.4% for memory CD8. Pairwise subsampling led to the expectation that sequencing depth would affect the degree of clonotype sharing among donors. Incomplete sequencing was indicated by rarefaction of sorted-subset datasets, despite the large sequencing depth. Higher generation probabilities were observed for clonotypes shared by all four sorted-subset donors than for non-shared clonotypes. Sampling was limited to blood, and TCR repertoires in tissue likely differ from TCR repertoires in blood.

Healthy HIV-negative adults with no recently reported acute infections or vaccinations were included as donors. All donors were Caucasian adults living in Nashville, Tennessee, USA. CD4+ T cells were enriched through magnetic negative selection, after which naive cells were positively selected on CD45RA and the remaining negative fraction served as the memory subset. Blood was collected by leukapheresis, and PBMCs were isolated by Ficoll-Histopaque density gradient centrifugation and then cryopreserved in liquid nitrogen vapor phase. Purity and quantity of every magnetically sorted T cell population were checked by analytical flow cytometry. Genomic DNA was isolated from every sorted fraction and measured by UV absorbance on a Nanodrop 2000c.

The receptor comes from a young man in good health. Some clones in this sample may be carry-over from other donors' samples. The chain couples TRBV9 to TRBJ1-2, with TRBD1 perhaps the D gene, on 6 matching bases. Material for sequencing was naive CD4+ T cells from PBMCs. The sample's cell subset or site label, decoded: CD45RA+ positively selected. Read as DNA, the sequence is TGTGCCAGCAGCGTAGTGGGGGGCAGCTATGGCTACACCTTC. Its amino acids are CASSVVGGSYGYTF. The reference TRBV9 and TRBJ1-2 proteins fill in what lies around the CDR3, so the full variable domain reads DSGVTQTPKHLITATGQRVTLRCSPRSGDLSVYWYQQSLDQGLQFLIQYYNGEERAKGNILERFSAQQFPDLHSELNLSSLELGDSALYFCASSVVGGSYGYTFGSGTRLTVV.